The 27 T cell receptor beta chains in this list originate from one sample, sequenced in a study of shared clonotypes between healthy human individuals. Data came from immunoSEQ multiplex PCR; TCRdb stores just in-frame clones and leaves some out. The sample consists of hundreds of thousands of clones, roughly 77% of them appearing once. The sample taken for sequencing was PBMCs. These receptor sequences come from a woman between 40 and 50 years old in good health. Some clones in this sample may be carry-over from other donors' samples.

As for this clone: Other DNA sequences of this sample code for an identical CDR3. V is TRBV6-1 and J is TRBJ2-3; D call uncertain. The germline V gene has CDR1 MNHNS and CDR2 SASEGT. The germline V and J ends were trimmed by 5 bases and 0 bases, with 9 bases remaining between them. CDR3 length: 14 residues. The CDR3 sequence: CASSPLASTDTQYF. In nucleotides, the CDR3 is TGTGCCAGCAGTCCCTTGGCTAGCACAGATACGCAGTATTTT.

This clone was seen a few times. Other DNA variants within this sample encode the same CDR3. This rearrangement joins TRBV30 to TRBJ1-1, with a weak D call TRBD1 (5 bases). The germline V and J ends were trimmed by 0 bases and 6 bases, with 8 bases remaining between them. There are 12 residues in the CDR3. Germline CDR1 is GTSNPN and CDR2 is SVGIG (reference sequence). CDR3 sequence reads: CAWSVGASEAFF. CDR3 nucleotides: TGTGCCTGGAGTGTCGGGGCCTCTGAAGCTTTCTTT.

This chain links TRBV6-4 with TRBJ1-5, with unresolved D. The V end was cut by 2 bases, the J end by 5 bases, with 4 bases between. The CDR3 is made up of 12 amino acids. Germline V lookup: CDR1 MRHNA, CDR2 SNTAGT. The CDR3 protein is CASSDRYQPQHF. The CDR3 DNA sequence: TGTGCCAGCAGTGACAGATATCAGCCCCAGCATTTT.

The chain links TRBV18 to TRBJ1-5, with a possible D match to TRBD1 (5 bases). Between the trimmed V and J ends, which lost 3 bases and 6 bases, there was a span of 9 bases. This CDR3 is built from 13 residues. Germline CDR1 and CDR2: KGHSH and LQKENI. CDR3 residues: CASSPLGVQPQHF. Written as DNA, the CDR3 is TGTGCCAGCTCACCTTTGGGGGTTCAGCCCCAGCATTTT.

The CDR3 DNA sequence: TGTGCCAGTAGTACCCTAGCGGGACTTTCCTCCTACGAGCAGTACTTC. It specifies CASSTLAGLSSYEQYF. The rearrangement uses TRBV19 and TRBJ2-7; 9 bases fit TRBD2. Unmatched junction bases numbered 7, after V lost 4 bases and J lost 0 bases. Germline loops: CDR1 LNHDA, CDR2 SQIVND (reference sequence). The CDR3 has 16 residues.

The CDR3: CAWSVGRGYGYTF. Written as DNA, the CDR3 is TGTGCCTGGAGTGTAGGACGTGGCTATGGCTACACCTTC. V gene TRBV30 combines with J gene TRBJ1-2; no firm D call. The CDR3 sequence is 13 residues long. Trimming left V 0 bases short and J 4 bases short, with 9 bases between. CDR1 and CDR2 from the germline V gene are GTSNPN and SVGIG (reference sequence).

Many counts were recorded for this clone. Other DNA sequences in this sample translate to the same CDR3. The genes are TRBV30 and TRBJ1-5, with D possibly TRBD1 on 6 matching bases. This CDR3 has 15 amino acids. V was cut by 4 bases and J by 0 bases, with 13 bases left in between. Germline assignment: CDR1 GTSNPN and CDR2 SVGIG (reference sequence). The CDR3 DNA follows: TGTGCCTGGAACGAGGGACACCCTAGCAATCAGCCCCAGCATTTT. Translated, it gives CAWNEGHPSNQPQHF.

CDR3 protein: CAWSKGGYEQYF. For the CDR3, the DNA is TGTGCCTGGAGTAAAGGGGGCTACGAGCAGTACTTC. The chain recombines TRBV30 with TRBJ2-7; TRBD1 might be the D (6 bases). The V end was cut by 2 bases, the J end by 3 bases, with 8 bases between. The germline V gene has CDR1 GTSNPN and CDR2 SVGIG (reference sequence). This CDR3 comprises 12 residues.

This clone was recorded a few times. V usage is TRBV28 and J usage is TRBJ2-1; 12 bases agree with TRBD2. Germline assignment: CDR1 MDHEN and CDR2 SYDVKM. V trimming: 3 bases; J trimming: 8 bases; junction bases outside the gene matches: 11. The CDR3 length is 17 residues. The CDR3 reads CASSLNPGTSGFDEQFF. In DNA form, the CDR3 reads TGTGCCAGCAGTTTGAATCCCGGGACTAGCGGGTTTGATGAGCAGTTCTTC.

This chain connects TRBV5-6 to TRBJ2-7, with a weak D call TRBD1 (5 bases). Germline loops: CDR1 SGHDT, CDR2 YYEEEE. Trimming took 0 bases from V and 3 from J, leaving 13 bases between them. The CDR3 has 15 residues. The CDR3 nucleotides read TGTGCCAGCAGCTTGGGTAGCCAGGGTTTCTACGAGCAGTACTTC. This codes for CASSLGSQGFYEQYF. Full variable domain (missing parts from reference TRBV5-6 and TRBJ2-7): DAGVTQSPTHLIKTRGQQVTLRCSPKSGHDTVSWYQQALGQGPQFIFQYYEEEERQRGNFPDRFSGHQFPNYSSELNVNALLLGDSALYLCASSLGSQGFYEQYFGPGTRLTVT.

The chain carries TRBV19 and TRBJ1-5, with 8 bases identical to TRBD1. Germline V gives CDR1 LNHDA, CDR2 SQIVND (reference sequence). The CDR3 is made up of 15 amino acids. J lost 8 bases, V lost 5 bases, and 11 bases had no gene match. In DNA, the CDR3 is TGTGCCAGTAGTTTGGGACAGGATCGTGGCGAGCCCCAGCATTTT. Amino acid sequence: CASSLGQDRGEPQHF.

The rearrangement uses TRBV18 and TRBJ2-1; 7 nucleotides match TRBD2. CDR3 length equals 15 residues. Per germline, CDR1 KGHSH and CDR2 LQKENI. Germline trimming cut 3 bases from V and 4 bases from J; bases unmatched to any gene: 6. CDR3 loop: CASSPTSATYNEQFF. The CDR3 region has the DNA TGTGCCAGCTCACCCACTAGCGCGACTTACAATGAGCAGTTCTTC.

The V gene is TRBV6-4, the J gene TRBJ2-7; 7 nucleotides match TRBD1. Germline V gene data show CDR1 as MRHNA and CDR2 as SNTAGT. The CDR3 extends over 13 amino acids. V trimming: 9 bases; J trimming: 2 bases; junction bases outside the gene matches: 7. The CDR3 region is CARSRDSTYEQYF. In DNA, the CDR3 is TGTGCCAGGAGCCGGGACAGTACCTACGAGCAGTACTTC.

The chain recombines TRBV5-1 with TRBJ2-3; D could derive from TRBD1 or TRBD2 (7 bases each). Germline V lookup: CDR1 SGHRS, CDR2 YFSETQ. V lost 4 bases to trimming and J lost 4 bases, with 13 bases between them. The CDR3 spans 14 residues. This chain's CDR3 is CASSPGGESDTQYF. The CDR3 DNA is TGCGCCAGCAGCCCAGGGGGGGAGTCAGATACGCAGTATTTT.

This clone has only a few counts. J is TRBJ1-1 and V is TRBV5-1; possible D gene TRBD1, 6 bases. Per germline, CDR1 SGHRS and CDR2 YFSETQ. The CDR3 sequence is 16 residues long. Trimming took off 4 bases at V and 3 bases at J, with 19 bases between the two ends. For the CDR3, the DNA is TGCGCCAGCAGCGCCGGGGACACCTCCTGGGACACTGAAGCTTTCTTT. This translates into CASSAGDTSWDTEAFF.

In regard to this clone: At one of its ends the junction is not consistent with the germline gene, which may arise from a read error. The CDR3 here is CASSLGTLPIF. The CDR3 DNA sequence: TGTGCCAGCAGCTTAGGAACCTTGCCGATCTTT. The chain uses TRBV7-3 and TRBJ1-1, with D unresolved. The CDR3 is 11 residues long. The V gene's germline CDR1 is SGHTA and CDR2 FQGTGA. Complete variable domain (other parts from reference TRBV7-3 and TRBJ1-1): GAGVSQTPSNKVTEKGKYVELRCDPISGHTALYWYRQSLGQGPEFLIYFQGTGAADDSGLPNDRFFAVRPEGSVSTLKIQRTERGDSAVYLCASSLGTLPIFGQGTRLTVV.

V usage is TRBV2 and J usage is TRBJ2-7, with 10 bases that match TRBD1. This CDR3 contains 15 residues. The J segment lost 2 bases and the V segment lost 4 bases, leaving 5 bases of the junction unmatched. From germline, CDR1 is SNHLY and CDR2 FYNNEI. CDR3 sequence reads: CASSGVDRGPYEQYF. The CDR3 nucleotides read TGTGCCAGCAGTGGCGTAGACAGGGGGCCCTACGAGCAGTACTTC. Filled out from reference TRBV2 and TRBJ2-7, the complete variable domain reads EPEVTQTPSHQVTQMGQEVILRCVPISNHLYFYWYRQILGQKVEFLVSFYNNEISEKSEIFDDQFSVERPDGSNFTLKIRSTKLEDSAMYFCASSGVDRGPYEQYFGPGTRLTVT.

This chain connects TRBV10-3 to TRBJ2-2; TRBD1 aligns across 9 bases. The CDR3 extends over 17 amino acids. Germline CDR1 is ENHRY and CDR2 is SYGVKD. The trim removed 0 bases at V and 7 bases at J, leaving 9 bases unmatched. The DNA for the CDR3 is TGTGCCATCAGTGAGTCAGCACAGGGGGCTGATGGCGGGGAGCTGTTTTTT. Protein product: CAISESAQGADGGELFF.

V is TRBV28 and J is TRBJ2-7; a weak D match, TRBD2 (5 bases). V was shortened by 3 bases and J by 4 bases, with 13 bases between the two germline ends. The CDR3 totals 14 residues. The germline V gene encodes CDR1 MDHEN and CDR2 SYDVKM. The CDR3 region has the DNA TGTGCCAGCAGTTTTGGTGGGAGAAGGTACGAGCAGTACTTC. Protein sequence: CASSFGGRRYEQYF.

V usage is TRBV10-3 and J usage is TRBJ2-7; 10 bases agree with TRBD2. The ends lost 4 bases at V and 4 bases at J; junction bases unmatched: 7. Germline CDR1 and CDR2: ENHRY and SYGVKD. This CDR3 is 15 amino acids long. DNA for the CDR3: TGTGCCATCAGTGCCACAGCTAGCGGGAGTTACGAGCAGTACTTC. This codes for CAISATASGSYEQYF.

The chain combines TRBV19 with TRBJ2-3, with a weak D call TRBD1 (5 bases). CDR3 size: 14 residues. CDR1 and CDR2 (germline): LNHDA, SQIVND (reference sequence). Trimming took 5 bases from V and 4 from J, leaving 13 bases between them. The DNA of the CDR3 is TGTGCCAGTAGTTCGCTCAGGGTCGCAGATACGCAGTATTTT. It is translated as CASSSLRVADTQYF.

V gene TRBV18 combines with J gene TRBJ1-2, with 7 positions matching TRBD1. V lost 2 bases, J lost 6 bases, and 9 bases stayed unmatched. Germline V gene sequence: CDR1 KGHSH, CDR2 LQKENI. There are 15 residues in the CDR3. The CDR3 DNA sequence: TGTGCCAGCTCACCAATAGGGGGCGCAAAAGATGGCTACACCTTC. Translation: CASSPIGGAKDGYTF. The whole variable domain, filled in from reference TRBV18 and TRBJ1-2, reads NAGVMQNPRHLVRRRGQEARLRCSPMKGHSHVYWYRQLPEEGLKFMVYLQKENIIDESGMPKERFSAEFPKEGPSILRIQQVVRGDSAAYFCASSPIGGAKDGYTFGSGTRLTVV.

The chain joins TRBV28 to TRBJ2-7, with TRBD1 identical over 8 bases. V was pared by 5 bases and J by 7 bases, with 4 bases of the junction left unmatched. CDR3 length equals 12 residues. Germline values: CDR1 MDHEN, CDR2 SYDVKM. CDR3 sequence (DNA): TGTGCCAGCAGTATCCGGACAGGGGAGCAGTACTTC. Translated, it gives CASSIRTGEQYF.

The J gene is TRBJ2-2, the V gene TRBV10-3, with 8 bases that match TRBD1. Germline CDR1 ENHRY, CDR2 SYGVKD. The CDR3 spans 16 residues. Losses at the gene ends were 1 base for V and 1 base for J; bases not matched to a gene: 2. CDR3 nucleotides: TGTGCCATCAGTGAGTACGGACAGGGGAACACCGGGGAGCTGTTTTTT. Translation gives CAISEYGQGNTGELFF.

This clone has a single count. The chain has TRBV7-8 and TRBJ1-2; 7 nucleotides match TRBD1. Germline V gives CDR1 SGHVS, CDR2 FQNEAQ. Losses at the gene ends were 5 bases for V and 6 bases for J; bases not matched to a gene: 6. The length of the CDR3 is 13 residues. DNA for the CDR3: TGTGCCAGCAGCGTAGACAGGGACCATGGCTACACCTTC. It translates to CASSVDRDHGYTF.

The chain couples TRBV9 to TRBJ1-5, with D maybe TRBD1 (6 bases). The CDR3 spans 15 residues. The V end was cut by 3 bases, the J end by 5 bases, with 15 bases between. From germline, CDR1 is SGDLS and CDR2 YYNGEE. CDR3 sequence (DNA): TGTGCCAGCAGCGCCCTAGGACAGAGGGATCAGCCCCAGCATTTT. Protein product: CASSALGQRDQPQHF.

Comments on this clone: A far bigger clonotype differs at one base, so this is likely a read error. CDR3 nucleotide sequence: TGTGCCCGCAGACTTCCAAGAACGAACACTGAAGCTTTCTTT. Translating gives CARRLPRTNTEAFF. The genes are TRBV28 and TRBJ1-1; no definite D call. Germline CDR1 reads MDHEN; CDR2 reads SYDVKM. The CDR3 runs 14 residues.